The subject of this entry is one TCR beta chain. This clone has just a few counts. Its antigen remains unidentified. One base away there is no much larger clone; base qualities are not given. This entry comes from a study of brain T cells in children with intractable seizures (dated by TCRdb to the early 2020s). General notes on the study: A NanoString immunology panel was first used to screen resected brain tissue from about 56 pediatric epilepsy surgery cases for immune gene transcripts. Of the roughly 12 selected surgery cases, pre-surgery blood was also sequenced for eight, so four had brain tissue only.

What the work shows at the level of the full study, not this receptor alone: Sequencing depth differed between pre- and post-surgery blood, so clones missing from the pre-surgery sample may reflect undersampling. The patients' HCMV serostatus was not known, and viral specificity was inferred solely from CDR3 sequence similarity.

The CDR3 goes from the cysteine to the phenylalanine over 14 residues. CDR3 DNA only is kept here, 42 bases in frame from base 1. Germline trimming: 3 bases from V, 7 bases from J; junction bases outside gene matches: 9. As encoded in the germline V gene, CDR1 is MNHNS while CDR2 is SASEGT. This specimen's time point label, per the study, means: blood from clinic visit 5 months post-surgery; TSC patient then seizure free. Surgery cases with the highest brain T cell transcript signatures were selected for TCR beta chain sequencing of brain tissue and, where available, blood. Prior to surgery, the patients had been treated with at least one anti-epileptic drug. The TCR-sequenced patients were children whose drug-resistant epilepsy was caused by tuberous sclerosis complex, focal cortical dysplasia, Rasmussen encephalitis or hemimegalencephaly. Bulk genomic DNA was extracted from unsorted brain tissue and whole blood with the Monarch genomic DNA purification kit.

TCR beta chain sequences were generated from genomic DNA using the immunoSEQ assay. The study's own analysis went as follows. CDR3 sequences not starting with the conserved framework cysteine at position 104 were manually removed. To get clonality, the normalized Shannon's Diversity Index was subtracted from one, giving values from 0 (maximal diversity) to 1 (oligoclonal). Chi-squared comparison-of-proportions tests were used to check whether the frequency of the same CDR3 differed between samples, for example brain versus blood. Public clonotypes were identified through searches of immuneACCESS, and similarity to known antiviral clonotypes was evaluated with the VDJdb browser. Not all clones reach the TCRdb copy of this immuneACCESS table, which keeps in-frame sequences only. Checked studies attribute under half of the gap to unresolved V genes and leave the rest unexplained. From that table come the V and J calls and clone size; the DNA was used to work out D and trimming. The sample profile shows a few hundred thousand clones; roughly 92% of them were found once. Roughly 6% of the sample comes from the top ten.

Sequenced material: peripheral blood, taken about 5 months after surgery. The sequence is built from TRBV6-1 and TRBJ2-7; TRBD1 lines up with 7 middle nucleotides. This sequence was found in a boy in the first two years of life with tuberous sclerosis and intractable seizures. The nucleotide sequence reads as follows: TGTGCCAGCAGTGAGCGACAGGGTGGTCTGGAGCAGTACTTC. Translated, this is CASSERQGGLEQYF.